One and the same sample provided the 20 T cell receptor beta chains below, sequenced in a study of response to subunit inactivated influenza vaccine. A single record per CDR3 protein comes from TCRdb applying MiXCR to the RT-PCR reads. The profile shows approximately 500,000 distinct CDR3 sequences, 10% to 15% of them singletons. This specimen consisted of PBMCs from blood, obtained about 40 days after vaccination. The receptors derive from a man between 50 and 59 years old who received an inactivated influenza vaccine.

This clonotype came up a few times. CDR3 residues: CASWSGGLVVNEQFF. The DNA for the CDR3 is TGTGCCAGCTGGTCCGGGGGACTAGTTGTAAATGAGCAGTTCTTC. The rearrangement links TRBV6-1 to TRBJ2-1; TRBD2 agrees at 8 bases. J lost 7 bases, V lost 8 bases, and 13 bases had no gene match. CDR3 length equals 15 residues. CDR1 MNHNS and CDR2 SASEGT come from the germline V gene.

The chain recombines TRBV29-1 with TRBJ2-1; 9 nucleotides match TRBD2. This CDR3 is built from 14 residues. Germline V lookup: CDR1 SQVTM, CDR2 ANQGSEA. Trimming cost V 4 bases and J 7 bases; bases outside gene matches: 8. CDR3 DNA: TGCAGCGTTGTTCTTTCGCGGGGGGGGAATGAGCAGTTCTTC. Its translation: CSVVLSRGGNEQFF.

This clonotype was picked up a small number of times. The rearrangement uses TRBV10-3 and TRBJ2-1, with a tentative D call TRBD2 (6 bases). The germline gives CDR1 ENHRY, CDR2 SYGVKD. This CDR3 has 13 amino acids. Trimming pared 7 bases from V and 6 bases from J, leaving 13 bases between. CDR3 bases: TGTGCCATCACACTAGCTGTAGGCAATGAGCAGTTCTTC. It encodes CAITLAVGNEQFF.

The chain combines TRBV2 with TRBJ2-7; TRBD1 or TRBD2 may be the D gene (7 bases each). V dropped 6 bases and J dropped 7 bases, with 19 bases sitting between them. Looked up from germline, CDR1 is SNHLY and CDR2 is FYNNEI. This CDR3 spans 14 amino acids. The CDR3 nucleotides read TGTGCCAGCAGCCCGGGGAGGGGGCGGTGGGAGCAGTACTTC. It yields the protein CASSPGRGRWEQYF.

Many counts were recorded for this clonotype. The CDR3 DNA is TGTGCCAGCAGTTCCCCCTACCAAGAGACCCAGTACTTC. This gives the protein CASSSPYQETQYF. V is TRBV12-3 or TRBV12-4 and J is TRBJ2-5; D not certain. The germline V and J ends were trimmed by 4 bases and 0 bases, with 6 bases remaining between them. CDR3 length: 13 residues.

This clonotype has more than one count but fewer than ten. J is TRBJ2-1 and V is TRBV29-1; perhaps TRBD2 as D (6 bases). This CDR3 is 14 amino acids long. V lost 1 base, J lost 3 bases, and 10 bases lay in between. Germline V gene lookup returns CDR1 SQVTM and CDR2 ANQGSEA. CDR3 DNA sequence: TGCAGCGTTGAAGCGGGAGTAAACTACAATGAGCAGTTCTTC. It encodes CSVEAGVNYNEQFF.

V gene TRBV20-1 combines with J gene TRBJ2-7; 8 nucleotides match TRBD1. The J segment lost 5 bases and the V segment lost 1 base, leaving 4 bases of the junction unmatched. Germline CDR1 and CDR2: DFQATT and SNEGSKA (reference sequence). This CDR3 spans 13 amino acids. CDR3 residues: CSARAGQGHEQYF. For the CDR3, the DNA is TGCAGTGCTAGAGCAGGACAGGGCCACGAGCAGTACTTC.

This clonotype turned up a few times. The V and J genes are TRBV4-3 and TRBJ2-1, with 9 bases matching TRBD2. This CDR3 spans 15 amino acids. J was trimmed by 15 bases and V by 1 base; bases with no gene match: 13. The germline gives CDR1 LGHNA, CDR2 YSLEER. The CDR3 here is CASSQAAGGGGDWFF. The CDR3 DNA sequence: TGCGCCAGCAGCCAAGCCGCGGGAGGCGGGGGGGATTGGTTCTTC.

Only a few counts were recorded for this clonotype. The chain's CDR3 is CASSLEAPPNIYNEQFF. As DNA, the CDR3 is TGTGCCAGCAGCTTAGAAGCGCCCCCGAACATCTACAATGAGCAGTTCTTC. This chain links TRBV7-6 with TRBJ2-1, with D unresolved. The CDR3 is 17 residues long. Germline CDR1 SGHVS, CDR2 FNYEAQ. V was trimmed by 1 base and J by 3 bases, leaving 16 bases between them.

The J gene is TRBJ2-1, the V gene TRBV14; 11 nucleotides agree with TRBD1. Germline loops: CDR1 SGHDN, CDR2 FVKESK. This CDR3 is built from 13 residues. The ends lost 3 bases at V and 10 bases at J; junction bases unmatched: 2. CDR3 coding DNA: TGTGCCAGCAGCCAGGGACAGGGGGTAGAGCAGTTCTTC. Protein sequence: CASSQGQGVEQFF. Filled out from reference TRBV14 and TRBJ2-1, the complete variable domain reads EAGVTQFPSHSVIEKGQTVTLRCDPISGHDNLYWYRRVMGKEIKFLLHFVKESKQDESGMPNNRFLAERTGGTYSTLKVQPAELEDSGVYFCASSQGQGVEQFFGPGTRLTVL.

This clonotype showed up just a few times. The V call is TRBV20-1, the J call TRBJ2-3, with 9 bases fitting TRBD2. The CDR3 has 16 amino acids. CDR1 and CDR2 (germline): DFQATT, SNEGSKA (reference sequence). V was pared by 0 bases and J by 3 bases, with 7 bases of the junction left unmatched. Written as DNA, the CDR3 is TGCAGTGCTAGAGATCTCCGGCGGGGGGGGACAGATACGCAGTATTTT. Translated, it gives CSARDLRRGGTDTQYF.

This clonotype occurred many times. The rearrangement joins TRBV20-1 to TRBJ1-2; D might be TRBD1 (6 bases). The germline gives CDR1 DFQATT, CDR2 SNEGSKA (reference sequence). V was shortened by 0 bases and J by 6 bases, with 11 bases between the two germline ends. CDR3 length: 13 amino acids. In DNA, the CDR3 is TGCAGTGCTAGAGACACAGGGTTTGATGGCTACACCTTC. Residues: CSARDTGFDGYTF.

This clonotype was seen just once. CDR3 loop: CASSPFPRDRGPDTQYF. The CDR3 bases are TGCGCCAGCAGCCCCTTCCCCCGGGACAGAGGTCCAGATACGCAGTATTTT. V is TRBV4-1 and J is TRBJ2-3, with TRBD1 matching 7 bases. With V trimmed by 4 bases and J by 4 bases, 14 bases remained unmatched. The CDR3 runs to 17 residues. CDR1 is MGHRA and CDR2 is YSYEKL in the germline V gene.

The rearrangement joins TRBV20-1 to TRBJ2-7; possibly TRBD2 for D (5 bases). From germline, CDR1 is DFQATT and CDR2 SNEGSKA (reference sequence). This CDR3 is built from 18 residues. Between the trimmed V and J ends, which lost 6 bases and 3 bases, there was a span of 30 bases. CDR3 loop: CSALRAADKAKWDYEQYF. CDR3 DNA: TGCAGTGCCCTGAGGGCTGCGGATAAGGCAAAATGGGACTACGAGCAGTACTTC.

The chain recombines TRBV5-1 with TRBJ2-6; weak D call: TRBD2 (5 bases). V lost 6 bases and J 2 bases, leaving 12 bases between the germline ends. Germline values: CDR1 SGHRS, CDR2 YFSETQ. The CDR3 sequence is 15 residues long. The CDR3 reads CASNPTGAGANVLTF. Here the CDR3 DNA reads TGCGCCAGCAACCCCACCGGGGCTGGGGCCAACGTCCTGACTTTC.

CDR3 bases: TGCGCCAGCAGCTTGGATCTGGGGAACAGGGAGCTGTTTTTT. Its translation is CASSLDLGNRELFF. The rearrangement joins TRBV5-1 to TRBJ2-2; D not resolved. This CDR3 spans 14 amino acids. CDR1 and CDR2 from the germline V gene are SGHRS and YFSETQ. Trimming took off 0 bases at V and 9 bases at J, with 12 bases between the two ends.

This chain joins TRBV12-3 or TRBV12-4 and TRBJ2-5; TRBD1 might be the D (5 bases). The CDR3 runs 14 residues. V was cut by 3 bases and J by 1 base, with 9 bases left in between. CDR3 sequence: CASSFRQRQETQYF. CDR3 coding DNA: TGTGCCAGCAGTTTTCGACAGCGCCAAGAGACCCAGTACTTC.

The V call is TRBV4-3, the J call TRBJ1-5; a possible D gene is TRBD1 (5 bases). The CDR3 length is 15 residues. Trimming shortened V by 4 bases and J by 0 bases, and 10 bases separated the two germline ends. Germline V CDR1 and CDR2: LGHNA, YSLEER. DNA of the CDR3: TGCGCCAGCAGCCGTACTACAGGTAGCAATCAGCCCCAGCATTTT. As protein: CASSRTTGSNQPQHF.

The gene calls are TRBV5-5 and TRBJ1-1; the D gene is possibly TRBD1 (6 bases). CDR1 and CDR2 from the germline V gene are SGHKS and YYEKEE (reference sequence). V gave up 4 bases and J gave up 0 bases, with 13 bases separating them. The CDR3 contains 15 residues. The CDR3 DNA reads as TGTGCCAGCAGCGGTACAGGGTCCATGAACACTGAAGCTTTCTTT. Protein sequence: CASSGTGSMNTEAFF.

In its sample, this clonotype was seen a few times. This rearrangement joins TRBV9 to TRBJ2-3, with D unclear. The CDR3 is 14 amino acids. Trimming stripped 0 bases from V and 1 base from J, with 6 bases between. Per the germline V gene, CDR1 is SGDLS and CDR2 is YYNGEE. CDR3 sequence (DNA): TGTGCCAGCAGCGTAGCTTTGGGCACAGATACGCAGTATTTT. Its protein is CASSVALGTDTQYF.